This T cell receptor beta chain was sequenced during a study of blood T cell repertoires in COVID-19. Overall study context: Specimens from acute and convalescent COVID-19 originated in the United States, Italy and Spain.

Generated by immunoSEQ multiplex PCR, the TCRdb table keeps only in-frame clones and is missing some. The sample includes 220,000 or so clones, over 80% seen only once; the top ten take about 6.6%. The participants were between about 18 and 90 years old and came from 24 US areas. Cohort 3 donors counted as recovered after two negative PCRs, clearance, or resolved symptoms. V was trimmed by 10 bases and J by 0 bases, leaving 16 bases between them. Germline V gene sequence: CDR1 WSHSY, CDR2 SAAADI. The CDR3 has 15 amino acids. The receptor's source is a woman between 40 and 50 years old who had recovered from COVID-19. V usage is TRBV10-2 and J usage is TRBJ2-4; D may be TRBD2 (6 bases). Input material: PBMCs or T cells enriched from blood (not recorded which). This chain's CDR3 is CATAELAIAKNIQYF. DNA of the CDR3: TGCGCCACTGCGGAACTAGCCATAGCCAAAAACATTCAGTACTTC.